These 13 T cell receptor beta chains were all obtained from the same sample, sequenced in a study of beta chain features in type 1 diabetes. Study outcomes and limitations: Type 1 diabetes patients showed a moderate but significant shortening of TCRB CDR3s in all four CD4+ subsets.

Expressed TCRB transcripts got sequenced, as all isolated RNA was reverse transcribed. Data came from immunoSEQ multiplex PCR; TCRdb stores just in-frame clones and leaves some out. The table has around 710,000 clones, 9.5% to 15% seen once. These receptors lack a known antigen. The material sequenced was naive CD4+ T cells from blood. The receptors here all came from a man aged 30 to 45 with type 1 diabetes.

The V and J genes are TRBV9 and TRBJ2-6; no clear D gene. Germline lookup yields CDR1 SGDLS and CDR2 YYNGEE. V shed 0 bases and J shed 1 base, with 5 bases lying between them. The CDR3 extends over 15 amino acids. In DNA, the CDR3 is TGTGCCAGCAGCGTAGGGATTTCTGGGGCCAACGTCCTGACTTTC. Its translation: CASSVGISGANVLTF.

This clone was found a few times. The chain has TRBV7-2 and TRBJ2-5; D is possibly TRBD1 (6 bases). V shed 3 bases and J shed 5 bases, with 10 bases lying between them. The germline V gene encodes CDR1 SGHTA and CDR2 FQGNSA. This CDR3 spans 13 amino acids. The DNA for the CDR3 is TGTGCCAGCAGCTTTACAGGGTTCGAGACCCAGTACTTC. It codes for CASSFTGFETQYF.

This clone was seen more than once but under ten times. The chain's CDR3 is CASSEWGAGANVLTF. The CDR3 coding sequence is TGCGCCAGCAGTGAGTGGGGGGCTGGGGCCAACGTCCTGACTTTC. The chain links TRBV10-2 to TRBJ2-6, with a weak D call TRBD2 (6 bases). The CDR3 runs 15 residues. Germline CDR1 is WSHSY and CDR2 is SAAADI. Trimming pared 1 base from V and 2 bases from J, leaving 6 bases between.

The chain couples TRBV29-1 to TRBJ1-5, with D tentatively TRBD1 (5 bases). Germline assignment: CDR1 SQVTM and CDR2 ANQGSEA. V was trimmed by 1 base and J by 6 bases, leaving 10 bases between them. The CDR3 is 13 amino acids. The CDR3 region has the DNA TGCAGCGTTGAAGGGCCCGGGGGTCAGCCCCAGCATTTT. Its translation is CSVEGPGGQPQHF.

The chain recombines TRBV7-9 with TRBJ1-5; possible D gene TRBD1, 5 bases. V lost 6 bases and J lost 2, with 8 bases in between. CDR1 SEHNR and CDR2 FQNEAQ come from the germline V gene (reference sequence). The CDR3 runs to 13 residues. CDR3 protein: CASSPQGNQPQHF. In DNA form, the CDR3 reads TGTGCCAGCAGTCCACAGGGCAATCAGCCCCAGCATTTT.

This clone was counted a few times. V is TRBV7-8 and J is TRBJ1-6, with D unresolved. The V gene's germline CDR1 is SGHVS and CDR2 FQNEAQ. V dropped 1 base and J dropped 9 bases, with 19 bases sitting between them. This CDR3 is 17 amino acids long. The CDR3 is CASSLVFGEAAISPLHF. For the CDR3, the DNA is TGTGCCAGCAGCTTAGTTTTCGGTGAAGCTGCGATTTCACCCCTCCACTTT. The variable domain in full, with the rest retrieved from reference TRBV7-8 and TRBJ1-6, is GAGVSQSPRYKVAKRGQDVALRCDPISGHVSLFWYQQALGQGPEFLTYFQNEAQLDKSGLPSDRFFAERPEGSVSTLKIQRTQQEDSAVYLCASSLVFGEAAISPLHFGNGTRLTVT.

The chain links TRBV6-5 to TRBJ2-3; D is perhaps TRBD2 (6 bases). V was cut by 5 bases and J by 4 bases, with 10 bases left in between. This CDR3 has 13 residues. Germline CDR1 is MNHEY and CDR2 is SVGAGI. CDR3 bases: TGTGCCAGCAGTAAGACTAGATCAGATACGCAGTATTTT. Protein sequence: CASSKTRSDTQYF.

This clone turned up a few times. V is TRBV2 and J is TRBJ1-5, with D hard to call. The length of the CDR3 is 13 residues. Trimming stripped 1 base from V and 4 bases from J, with 5 bases between. The germline V gene encodes CDR1 SNHLY and CDR2 FYNNEI. The CDR3 protein is CASSEVRNQPQHF. In DNA form, the CDR3 reads TGTGCCAGCAGTGAAGTAAGGAATCAGCCCCAGCATTTT.

This clone came up a few times. The rearrangement uses TRBV7-2 and TRBJ2-1; perhaps D is TRBD1 or TRBD2 (5 bases each). The CDR3 spans 19 residues. Germline V lookup: CDR1 SGHTA, CDR2 FQGNSA. Trimming stripped 5 bases from V and 6 bases from J, with 29 bases between. CDR3 loop: CASSLKPPGAITKGNEQFF. The CDR3 DNA reads TGTGCCAGCAGCCTAAAGCCCCCCGGGGCGATTACCAAGGGCAATGAGCAGTTCTTC.

A few counts support this clone. The V call is TRBV30, the J call TRBJ2-1; D not certain. Germline values: CDR1 GTSNPN, CDR2 SVGIG (reference sequence). V was clipped by 2 bases and J by 14 bases, with 16 bases between them. The CDR3 covers 12 residues. CDR3 DNA: TGTGCCTGGAGTAGGCAAAAAGGTTCCGAGTTCTTC. Its protein is CAWSRQKGSEFF.

This chain uses TRBV2 with TRBJ2-5; 11 bases match TRBD2. Germline CDR1 and CDR2: SNHLY and FYNNEI. The CDR3 contains 16 residues. J gave up 3 bases and V 1 base, and 4 bases lay outside the gene matches. Here the CDR3 DNA reads TGTGCCAGCAGTGAAGGGCTAGCGGGGGGCAAAGAGACCCAGTACTTC. Amino acids: CASSEGLAGGKETQYF. The full variable domain, with the rest looked up from reference TRBV2 and TRBJ2-5, is EPEVTQTPSHQVTQMGQEVILRCVPISNHLYFYWYRQILGQKVEFLVSFYNNEISEKSEIFDDQFSVERPDGSNFTLKIRSTKLEDSAMYFCASSEGLAGGKETQYFGPGTRLLVL.

The gene calls are TRBV5-6 and TRBJ1-5, with D hard to call. Deletions cut 4 bases from V and 7 bases from J, with 18 bases between. This CDR3 is built from 15 residues. Germline loops: CDR1 SGHDT, CDR2 YYEEEE. The CDR3 bases are TGTGCCAGCAGCGCACGACTAACACAGAGACAGCCCCAGCATTTT. Translation gives CASSARLTQRQPQHF.

The chain's CDR3 is CASSLMGIPPFSQYF. In nucleotides, the CDR3 is TGTGCCAGCAGTTTGATGGGGATCCCACCGTTTTCGCAGTATTTT. The chain joins TRBV28 to TRBJ2-3; D is ambiguous. This CDR3 has 15 amino acids. CDR1 MDHEN and CDR2 SYDVKM come from the germline V gene. V gave up 3 bases and J gave up 10 bases, with 20 bases separating them.